This is a list of T cell receptor beta chains from one sample in a study of vaccination and CD4 T cells after COVID-19. In TCRdb, the PCR reads were re-called with MiXCR into one record per CDR3 protein. The repertoire has just over 20,000 distinct CDR3 sequences, roughly 53% of them found once; the top ten carry around 1.1%. The input for sequencing was CD4+ T cells from blood, taken before SARS-CoV-2 vaccination. The source of these receptors is a human donor who had recovered from COVID-19. The CDR3 runs from the conserved cysteine through the conserved F or W. Each record gives: V gene, clone size, D gene, J gene, CDR3 protein, CDR3 DNA. A D gene is named only where the DNA matches it firmly. A row's size may be missing; if present it is once, few, many or a size class.

V gene: TRBV20-1; clone size: few; D gene: .; J gene: TRBJ1-6; CDR3 protein: CSGEGDSTNSPLHF; CDR3 DNA: TGCAGTGGGGAAGGCGACAGTACCAATTCACCCCTCCACTTT
V gene: TRBV2; clone size: .; D gene: TRBD2; J gene: TRBJ2-7; CDR3 protein: CASSDLLAGGNSYEQYF; CDR3 DNA: TGTGCCAGCAGTGATTTGCTAGCGGGAGGGAACTCCTACGAGCAGTACTTC
V gene: TRBV4-1; clone size: .; D gene: .; J gene: TRBJ2-5; CDR3 protein: CASSQEFPETQYF; CDR3 DNA: TGCGCCAGCAGCCAAGAGTTCCCGGAGACCCAGTACTTC
V gene: TRBV25-1; clone size: .; D gene: .; J gene: TRBJ2-5; CDR3 protein: CASSPRGAGQETQYF; CDR3 DNA: TGTGCCAGCAGCCCCCGGGGGGCTGGGCAAGAGACCCAGTACTTC
V gene: TRBV15; clone size: once; D gene: .; J gene: TRBJ2-4; CDR3 protein: CATSRGDIQYF; CDR3 DNA: TGTGCCACCAGCAGGGGGGACATTCAGTACTTC
V gene: TRBV20-1; clone size: .; D gene: TRBD2; J gene: TRBJ2-1; CDR3 protein: CSARDELAGGRGEQFF; CDR3 DNA: TGCAGTGCTAGAGATGAGCTAGCGGGAGGGCGGGGTGAGCAGTTCTTC
V gene: TRBV7-2; clone size: .; D gene: .; J gene: TRBJ2-3; CDR3 protein: CASSTSPSTADTQYF; CDR3 DNA: TGTGCCAGCAGCACGTCCCCTAGCACGGCAGATACGCAGTATTTT
V gene: TRBV27; clone size: .; D gene: .; J gene: TRBJ2-5; CDR3 protein: CASSARRVRATRHQETQYF; CDR3 DNA: TGTGCCAGCAGTGCCCGACGGGTTCGGGCTACCAGGCACCAAGAGACCCAGTACTTC
V gene: TRBV7-2; clone size: .; D gene: TRBD2; J gene: TRBJ2-3; CDR3 protein: CASSLWVRLARTDTQYF; CDR3 DNA: TGTGCCAGCAGCTTATGGGTTAGACTAGCCCGCACAGATACGCAGTATTTT
V gene: TRBV5-8; clone size: .; D gene: TRBD2; J gene: TRBJ2-1; CDR3 protein: CASSGRTRAYNEQFF; CDR3 DNA: TGTGCCAGCAGCGGGAGGACTAGAGCCTACAATGAGCAGTTCTTC
V gene: TRBV9; clone size: .; D gene: .; J gene: TRBJ1-5; CDR3 protein: CASSVEGISNQPQHF; CDR3 DNA: TGTGCCAGCAGCGTAGAGGGAATCAGCAATCAGCCCCAGCATTTT
V gene: TRBV29-1; clone size: .; D gene: .; J gene: TRBJ1-3; CDR3 protein: CSAEMGNSGNTIYF; CDR3 DNA: TGCAGCGCCGAGATGGGGAACTCTGGAAACACCATATATTTT
V gene: TRBV15; clone size: once; D gene: TRBD1; J gene: TRBJ1-1; CDR3 protein: CATSRDGTDVLAFF; CDR3 DNA: TGTGCCACCAGCAGAGATGGGACAGACGTCTTGGCTTTCTTT
V gene: TRBV27; clone size: .; D gene: TRBD1; J gene: TRBJ1-1; CDR3 protein: CASGDREAEAFF; CDR3 DNA: TGTGCCAGCGGTGACAGGGAGGCTGAAGCTTTCTTT
V gene: TRBV6-1; clone size: .; D gene: TRBD1; J gene: TRBJ1-1; CDR3 protein: CASSEAVRDRGTFF; CDR3 DNA: TGTGCCAGCAGTGAAGCGGTTCGGGACAGGGGGACTTTCTTT
V gene: TRBV20-1; clone size: few; D gene: .; J gene: TRBJ1-6; CDR3 protein: CSASLGWREFVNSPLHF; CDR3 DNA: TGCAGTGCTAGTTTGGGGTGGAGGGAATTCGTGAATTCACCCCTCCACTTT
V gene: TRBV6-4; clone size: .; D gene: .; J gene: TRBJ2-3; CDR3 protein: CASSADRSTDTQYF; CDR3 DNA: TGTGCCAGCAGTGCCGACAGGAGCACAGATACGCAGTATTTT
V gene: TRBV12-3/TRBV12-4; clone size: few; D gene: TRBD2; J gene: TRBJ2-7; CDR3 protein: CASSSGTSYSEQYF; CDR3 DNA: TGTGCCAGCAGTTCAGGGACTAGCTACAGCGAGCAGTACTTC
V gene: TRBV7-2; clone size: few; D gene: .; J gene: TRBJ1-6; CDR3 protein: CASSMGSPLHF; CDR3 DNA: TGTGCCAGCTCGATGGGTTCACCCCTCCACTTT
V gene: TRBV4-2; clone size: .; D gene: .; J gene: TRBJ1-1; CDR3 protein: CASSQDSRQGNTEAFF; CDR3 DNA: TGTGCCAGCAGCCAAGATAGTAGGCAGGGAAACACTGAAGCTTTCTTT
V gene: TRBV24-1; clone size: once; D gene: TRBD1; J gene: TRBJ1-2; CDR3 protein: CATSDFHRGGSYTF; CDR3 DNA: TGTGCCACCAGTGATTTTCACAGGGGAGGGAGCTACACCTTC
V gene: TRBV27; clone size: .; D gene: TRBD1; J gene: TRBJ2-7; CDR3 protein: CASSPNRQGYEQYF; CDR3 DNA: TGTGCCAGCAGTCCAAACCGACAGGGCTACGAGCAGTACTTC
V gene: TRBV19; clone size: .; D gene: TRBD1; J gene: TRBJ1-5; CDR3 protein: CASTITGTGTGYQPQHF; CDR3 DNA: TGTGCCAGTACCATCACAGGGACAGGCACCGGGTATCAGCCCCAGCATTTT
V gene: TRBV4-2; clone size: .; D gene: TRBD2; J gene: TRBJ2-7; CDR3 protein: CASSQDTSAYEQYF; CDR3 DNA: TGTGCCAGCAGCCAAGATACTAGCGCCTACGAGCAGTACTTC
V gene: TRBV7-9; clone size: .; D gene: .; J gene: TRBJ1-6; CDR3 protein: CASSLGQGSYNSPLHF; CDR3 DNA: TGTGCCAGCAGCTTAGGTCAGGGATCCTATAATTCACCCCTCCACTTT
V gene: TRBV29-1; clone size: .; D gene: TRBD1; J gene: TRBJ1-1; CDR3 protein: CSVIQGSSSPAFF; CDR3 DNA: TGCAGCGTGATACAGGGGAGTAGTTCTCCGGCTTTCTTT
V gene: TRBV28; clone size: .; D gene: TRBD1; J gene: TRBJ1-4; CDR3 protein: CASSAYLGQTLEKLFF; CDR3 DNA: TGTGCCAGCAGCGCATACTTGGGACAGACCCTTGAAAAACTGTTTTTT
V gene: TRBV5-1; clone size: .; D gene: TRBD2; J gene: TRBJ2-1; CDR3 protein: CASSPDGLAGVDEQFF; CDR3 DNA: TGCGCCAGCAGCCCGGACGGACTAGCGGGAGTGGATGAGCAGTTCTTC
V gene: TRBV4-1; clone size: .; D gene: TRBD1; J gene: TRBJ2-5; CDR3 protein: CASSPGETGLQETQYF; CDR3 DNA: TGCGCCAGCAGCCCAGGGGAGACAGGGCTACAAGAGACCCAGTACTTC
V gene: TRBV7-9; clone size: .; D gene: TRBD2; J gene: TRBJ2-1; CDR3 protein: CASSLAGTSVHEQFF; CDR3 DNA: TGTGCCAGCAGCTTAGCTGGGACTAGCGTTCATGAGCAGTTCTTC
V gene: TRBV6-1; clone size: few; D gene: .; J gene: TRBJ2-3; CDR3 protein: CASRSLDTQYF; CDR3 DNA: TGTGCCAGCAGGTCTTTGGATACGCAGTATTTT
V gene: TRBV20-1; clone size: few; D gene: TRBD2; J gene: TRBJ2-5; CDR3 protein: CSAKRTSGETQYF; CDR3 DNA: TGCAGTGCTAAAAGGACTAGTGGAGAGACCCAGTACTTC
V gene: TRBV28; clone size: once; D gene: .; J gene: TRBJ2-3; CDR3 protein: CASSFSTGRGTDTQYF; CDR3 DNA: TGTGCCAGCAGTTTCAGTACAGGAAGGGGCACAGATACGCAGTATTTT
V gene: TRBV7-2; clone size: .; D gene: .; J gene: TRBJ2-1; CDR3 protein: CASSLSRQAYNEQFF; CDR3 DNA: TGTGCCAGCAGCTTATCGAGACAGGCCTACAATGAGCAGTTCTTC
V gene: TRBV20-1; clone size: few; D gene: .; J gene: TRBJ2-4; CDR3 protein: CSASGPFKLQYF; CDR3 DNA: TGCAGTGCTAGCGGGCCTTTCAAACTGCAGTACTTC
V gene: TRBV15; clone size: .; D gene: .; J gene: TRBJ2-5; CDR3 protein: CATSRQVGRETQYF; CDR3 DNA: TGTGCCACCAGCAGACAAGTGGGGAGAGAGACCCAGTACTTC
V gene: TRBV27; clone size: once; D gene: .; J gene: TRBJ1-5; CDR3 protein: CARQGQRNQPQHF; CDR3 DNA: TGTGCCAGACAGGGTCAAAGGAATCAGCCCCAGCATTTT
V gene: TRBV4-2; clone size: .; D gene: .; J gene: TRBJ1-5; CDR3 protein: CASSPQGSGQPQHF; CDR3 DNA: TGTGCCAGCAGCCCCCAGGGGTCTGGTCAGCCCCAGCATTTT
V gene: TRBV7-9; clone size: few; D gene: TRBD2; J gene: TRBJ2-5; CDR3 protein: CASSFGLREVQETQYF; CDR3 DNA: TGTGCCAGCAGCTTCGGACTGCGGGAGGTACAAGAGACCCAGTACTTC
V gene: TRBV7-9; clone size: .; D gene: .; J gene: TRBJ1-1; CDR3 protein: CASSLASREWENTEAFF; CDR3 DNA: TGTGCCAGCAGCTTAGCTTCTAGGGAGTGGGAGAACACTGAAGCTTTCTTT
V gene: TRBV5-1; clone size: .; D gene: .; J gene: TRBJ2-6; CDR3 protein: CASSPPKGPGANVLTF; CDR3 DNA: TGCGCCAGCAGCCCACCTAAAGGACCAGGGGCCAACGTCCTGACTTTC
V gene: TRBV20-1; clone size: few; D gene: .; J gene: TRBJ2-3; CDR3 protein: CSARFGGSADTQYF; CDR3 DNA: TGCAGTGCTAGATTCGGTGGGAGTGCGGATACGCAGTATTTT
V gene: TRBV28; clone size: .; D gene: TRBD1; J gene: TRBJ1-1; CDR3 protein: CASSLPSRGPKHTEAFF; CDR3 DNA: TGTGCCAGCAGTTTACCCTCCAGGGGGCCAAAACACACTGAAGCTTTCTTT
V gene: TRBV7-9; clone size: .; D gene: TRBD1; J gene: TRBJ1-2; CDR3 protein: CASSSTWDSLYGYTF; CDR3 DNA: TGTGCCAGCAGCTCGACTTGGGACAGCCTATATGGCTACACCTTC
V gene: TRBV12-3/TRBV12-4; clone size: .; D gene: .; J gene: TRBJ1-6; CDR3 protein: CASSPSDRGFNSPLHF; CDR3 DNA: TGTGCCAGCAGTCCATCCGACAGAGGTTTTAATTCACCCCTCCACTTT
V gene: TRBV20-1; clone size: .; D gene: .; J gene: TRBJ2-1; CDR3 protein: CSAREPNEQFF; CDR3 DNA: TGCAGTGCTCGGGAGCCCAATGAGCAGTTCTTC